The present TCR beta chain was sequenced within a study of T cell changes during pregnancy in multiple sclerosis. Using immunoSEQ multiplex PCR, the repertoire was profiled, and TCRdb retains in-frame clones only, with some absent. The data contain over 50,000 clones, 70% to 90% of them singletons. With 2 bases removed from V and 4 bases from J, the gap between germline ends came to 14 bases. Germline CDR1 LNHDA, CDR2 SQIVND (reference sequence). This CDR3 contains 15 residues. This sample comprised peripheral blood, obtained in the first trimester of pregnancy. This chain connects TRBV19 to TRBJ1-1, with D perhaps TRBD1 (5 bases). The TCR was taken from a female donor in good health, enrolled as a control in a pregnancy study. CDR3 nucleotides: TGTGCCAGTAGTATAAGTTCGGGGGGACTCACTGAAGCTTTCTTT. It yields the protein CASSISSGGLTEAFF.